Below, 17 T cell receptor beta chains from the same sample are listed, as sequenced in a study of blood T cell repertoires in COVID-19. Profiling relied on immunoSEQ multiplex PCR, and the TCRdb table lists in-frame clones only, not all of them. There are about 90,000 clones in the sample; 89% occur only once, and about 3.2% lies in the top ten. What was sequenced was peripheral blood. Receptor source: a woman in her sixties or seventies with acute or convalescent COVID-19.

The genes are TRBV7-6 and TRBJ2-3, with TRBD2 matching 11 bases. Unmatched junction bases numbered 11, after V lost 0 bases and J lost 0 bases. Germline V lookup: CDR1 SGHVS, CDR2 FNYEAQ. The CDR3 length is 20 residues. The DNA of the CDR3 is TGTGCCAGCAGCTTAGCGCCTTGGACTAGCGGGCTAACTAGCACAGATACGCAGTATTTT. Protein: CASSLAPWTSGLTSTDTQYF.

There are a few counts of this clone. The chain links TRBV29-1 to TRBJ1-2; D not resolved. Between the trimmed V and J ends, which lost 7 bases and 4 bases, there was a span of 13 bases. Germline assignment: CDR1 SQVTM and CDR2 ANQGSEA. This CDR3 has 12 residues. The CDR3 sequence: CSAENGVYGYTF. The CDR3 DNA reads TGCAGCGCCGAAAACGGAGTCTATGGCTACACCTTC.

The sample holds a few counts of this clone. The V call is TRBV6-5, the J call TRBJ1-2; D is perhaps TRBD1 (6 bases). Deletions cut 6 bases from V and 7 bases from J, with 18 bases between. The CDR3 is made up of 14 amino acids. Germline CDR1 MNHEY, CDR2 SVGAGI. This chain's CDR3 is CASSAKPGGSGYTF. CDR3 nucleotides: TGTGCCAGCAGCGCTAAACCGGGGGGCTCTGGCTACACCTTC.

V is TRBV2 and J is TRBJ2-1; 9 bases fit TRBD1. The germline gives CDR1 SNHLY, CDR2 FYNNEI. The CDR3 is 15 residues long. With V trimmed by 1 base and J by 12 bases, 10 bases remained unmatched. CDR3 sequence: CASSEDGTGSGGQFF. The CDR3 nucleotides read TGTGCCAGCAGTGAAGATGGGACAGGGTCCGGGGGGCAGTTCTTC.

The gene calls are TRBV5-6 and TRBJ1-1, with 9 positions matching TRBD1. CDR3 length: 14 amino acids. Germline CDR1 and CDR2: SGHDT and YYEEEE. V shed 4 bases, J shed 6 bases, and the junction held 7 bases outside the gene matches. The CDR3 here is CASSVGTGLPEAFF. DNA for the CDR3: TGTGCCAGCAGCGTCGGGACAGGGTTACCTGAAGCTTTCTTT. The full variable domain, with the rest looked up from reference TRBV5-6 and TRBJ1-1, is DAGVTQSPTHLIKTRGQQVTLRCSPKSGHDTVSWYQQALGQGPQFIFQYYEEEERQRGNFPDRFSGHQFPNYSSELNVNALLLGDSALYLCASSVGTGLPEAFFGQGTRLTVV.

The chain is built from TRBV4-1 and TRBJ1-2; unclear D gene. The V end was cut by 1 base, the J end by 5 bases, with 14 bases between. The CDR3 consists of 15 residues. Germline V lookup: CDR1 MGHRA, CDR2 YSYEKL. CDR3 protein: CASSQATRGVYGYTF. CDR3 in DNA: TGCGCCAGCAGCCAAGCGACCCGCGGGGTGTATGGCTACACCTTC.

The genes are TRBV12-3 or TRBV12-4 and TRBJ1-3, with 10 nucleotides matching TRBD1. V lost 3 bases, J lost 8 bases, and 1 base stayed unmatched. This CDR3 region has 13 residues. CDR3 region: CASSLGTGDTIYF. For the CDR3, the DNA is TGTGCCAGCAGTTTGGGGACAGGGGACACCATATATTTT.

The V and J genes are TRBV3-1 (or the pseudogene TRBV3-2) and TRBJ1-2, with D perhaps matching TRBD1 (6 bases). The V end was cut by 4 bases, the J end by 4 bases, with 13 bases between. The CDR3 consists of 14 residues. From germline, CDR1 is LGHDT and CDR2 YNNKEL (reference sequence). The CDR3 spells CASSPETGPYGYTF. In DNA form, the CDR3 reads TGTGCCAGCAGCCCTGAGACAGGTCCCTATGGCTACACCTTC.

The CDR3 nucleotides read TGCGCCAGCAGCGCAACAGGGGGCCAGAATTCACCCCTCCACTTT. Protein sequence: CASSATGGQNSPLHF. This sequence joins TRBV5-1 and TRBJ1-6, with 9 bases identical to TRBD1. The CDR3 is 15 residues long. Germline values: CDR1 SGHRS, CDR2 YFSETQ. With 4 bases clipped from V and 7 bases from J, the junction kept 6 bases outside the gene matches.

This rearrangement joins TRBV30 to TRBJ2-7, with 7 bases aligning to TRBD2. The CDR3 sequence is 14 residues long. V shed 0 bases and J 6 bases; nucleotides not matched to a gene: 8. The germline CDR1 and CDR2 sequences are GTSNPN and SVGIG (reference sequence). CDR3 DNA: TGTGCCTGGAGTGTATACGGACTAGTCGGCGAGCAGTACTTC. It specifies CAWSVYGLVGEQYF.

V usage is TRBV5-1 and J usage is TRBJ1-1; maybe TRBD1 (6 bases). The CDR3 extends over 13 amino acids. V was shortened by 3 bases and J by 8 bases, with 14 bases between the two germline ends. CDR1 SGHRS and CDR2 YFSETQ come from the germline V gene. The CDR3 nucleotides are TGCGCCAGCAGCTCAGGACAGTATAAGGAAGCTTTCTTT. It translates to CASSSGQYKEAFF. The whole variable domain, remainder taken from reference TRBV5-1 and TRBJ1-1, is KAGVTQTPRYLIKTRGQQVTLSCSPISGHRSVSWYQQTPGQGLQFLFEYFSETQRNKGNFPGRFSGRQFSNSRSEMNVSTLELGDSALYLCASSSGQYKEAFFGQGTRLTVV.

This chain connects TRBV6-5 to TRBJ2-3, with TRBD2 as a possible D gene (6 bases). The CDR3 covers 15 residues. V was clipped by 6 bases and J by 0 bases, with 13 bases between them. In germline, CDR1 is MNHEY, CDR2 SVGAGI. CDR3: CASSLGRGSTDTQYF. CDR3 bases: TGTGCCAGCAGCCTCGGGCGGGGAAGCACAGATACGCAGTATTTT.

The chain is built from TRBV18 and TRBJ1-1; 7 bases are shared with TRBD1. V gave up 4 bases and J gave up 3 bases; unmatched junction bases: 8. This CDR3 has 15 amino acids. Germline CDR1 reads KGHSH; CDR2 reads LQKENI. The CDR3 coding sequence is TGTGCCAGCTCACGAAACGTTGGACAGGACACTGAAGCTTTCTTT. It yields the protein CASSRNVGQDTEAFF. Complete variable domain (other parts from reference TRBV18 and TRBJ1-1): NAGVMQNPRHLVRRRGQEARLRCSPMKGHSHVYWYRQLPEEGLKFMVYLQKENIIDESGMPKERFSAEFPKEGPSILRIQQVVRGDSAAYFCASSRNVGQDTEAFFGQGTRLTVV.

This chain joins TRBV28 and TRBJ1-3; no clear D gene. V was clipped by 6 bases and J by 0 bases, with 15 bases between them. The CDR3 is 16 amino acids. In germline, CDR1 is MDHEN, CDR2 SYDVKM. CDR3 sequence: CASRATGKPSGNTIYF. The CDR3 DNA follows: TGTGCCAGCAGGGCCACGGGGAAACCCTCTGGAAACACCATATATTTT.

This clone was picked up one time. The chain recombines TRBV6-4 with TRBJ1-1; no definite D call. The germline V and J ends were trimmed by 4 bases and 1 base, with 7 bases remaining between them. This CDR3 region has 13 residues. The germline V gene has CDR1 MRHNA and CDR2 SNTAGT. For the CDR3, the DNA is TGTGCCAGCAGTGCGCTGCGGAACACTGAAGCTTTCTTT. Translating gives CASSALRNTEAFF.

This chain links TRBV3-1 (or the pseudogene TRBV3-2) with TRBJ1-2, with 10 bases aligning to TRBD1. The V gene end was trimmed by 3 bases and the J gene end by 4 bases; junction bases not matched to a gene: 5. Looked up from germline, CDR1 is LGHDT and CDR2 is YNNKEL (reference sequence). This CDR3 is built from 15 residues. CDR3: CASSQRDRGGYGYTF. The CDR3 bases are TGTGCCAGCAGCCAGAGGGACAGGGGAGGCTATGGCTACACCTTC.

The chain is built from TRBV7-2 and TRBJ1-6; TRBD1 agrees at 7 bases. Germline V gene lookup returns CDR1 SGHTA and CDR2 FQGNSA. There are 15 residues in the CDR3. V shed 5 bases and J 7 bases; nucleotides not matched to a gene: 8. The CDR3 loop is CASSPDRNMNSPLHF. DNA of the CDR3: TGTGCCAGCAGCCCGGACAGGAATATGAATTCACCCCTCCACTTT. Full variable domain (rest looked up from reference TRBV7-2 and TRBJ1-6): GAGVSQSPSNKVTEKGKDVELRCDPISGHTALYWYRQSLGQGLEFLIYFQGNSAPDKSGLPSDRFSAERTGGSVSTLTIQRTQQEDSAVYLCASSPDRNMNSPLHFGNGTRLTVT.